The next 27 T cell receptor beta chains were all read from a single sample in a study of CD8+CD57+ T cells in acquired aplastic anemia. According to the study, genomic DNA was the template for TCR beta VDJ and CDR3 profiling. TCRdb independently ran MiXCR on the reads; one entry per CDR3 protein. The sample includes some 160,000 distinct CDR3 sequences, around 50% of them seen just once. Sequencing involved patients with CD8+CD57+ cell expansion previously shown by flow cytometry. The material sequenced was sorted CD4+, CD8+, or CD8+CD57+ T cells (not recorded which) from PBMCs. These receptors were taken from a human donor with aplastic anemia.

The rearrangement uses TRBV12-5 and TRBJ2-1; D uncertain. This CDR3 is built from 16 residues. The V end lost 0 bases, the J end lost 0 bases, and 9 bases lay between the germline ends. Germline CDR1 LGHNT, CDR2 FRNRAP. The CDR3 reads CASGLVAGFSYNEQFF. The CDR3 region has the DNA TGTGCTAGTGGTTTGGTAGCAGGATTCTCCTACAATGAGCAGTTCTTC. The variable domain in full, with the rest retrieved from reference TRBV12-5 and TRBJ2-1, is DARVTQTPRHKVTEMGQEVTMRCQPILGHNTVFWYRQTMMQGLELLAYFRNRAPLDDSGMPKDRFSAEMPDATLATLKIQPSEPRDSAVYFCASGLVAGFSYNEQFFGPGTRLTVL.

In its sample, this clonotype was seen many times. The chain uses TRBV12-3 or TRBV12-4 and TRBJ2-7; TRBD1 agrees at 7 bases. CDR3 length: 13 amino acids. The junction had 2 bases not matched to a gene; V was cut back by 3 bases and J by 3 bases. The CDR3 reads CASSFGDSYEQYF. CDR3 nucleotides: TGTGCCAGCAGTTTTGGGGACAGCTACGAGCAGTACTTC.

The chain employs TRBV7-6 and TRBJ2-1; D not certain. The germline V gene has CDR1 SGHVS and CDR2 FNYEAQ. V was trimmed by 1 base and J by 8 bases, leaving 6 bases between them. CDR3 length: 12 amino acids. CDR3 bases: TGTGCCAGCAGCTTAGGCATCTATGAGCAGTTCTTC. Translation: CASSLGIYEQFF.

The table lists this clonotype with a few counts. The chain joins TRBV13 to TRBJ2-1; 7 bases match TRBD2. Trimming removed 5 bases from V and 6 bases from J; junction bases left unmatched: 16. This CDR3 is 17 amino acids long. Per the germline V gene, CDR1 is PRHDT and CDR2 is FYEKMQ (reference sequence). CDR3 sequence reads: CASSPLGRGGFGNEQFF. In DNA, the CDR3 is TGTGCCAGCAGCCCCCTCGGAAGGGGAGGGTTCGGCAATGAGCAGTTCTTC.

This chain links TRBV7-3 with TRBJ2-6, with D perhaps TRBD1 (6 bases). Trimming cost V 5 bases and J 0 bases, with 11 bases left between them. The CDR3 is 16 amino acids. Germline V gene sequence: CDR1 SGHTA, CDR2 FQGTGA. The CDR3 sequence is CASSGGGNSGANVLTF. The CDR3 region has the DNA TGTGCCAGCAGCGGGGGCGGAAACTCTGGGGCCAACGTCCTGACTTTC.

This clonotype was picked up a small number of times. The V gene is TRBV5-4, the J gene TRBJ2-3; D remains ambiguous. Trimming left V 5 bases short and J 3 bases short, with 13 bases between. The germline gives CDR1 SGHNT, CDR2 YYREEE (reference sequence). The CDR3 length is 14 residues. CDR3 sequence (DNA): TGTGCCAGCAGTTTCTCCGGGCGGACAGATACGCAGTATTTT. As protein: CASSFSGRTDTQYF. The full variable domain, rest sourced from reference TRBV5-4 and TRBJ2-3, is ETGVTQSPTHLIKTRGQQVTLRCSSQSGHNTVSWYQQALGQGPQFIFQYYREEENGRGNFPPRFSGLQFPNYSSELNVNALELDDSALYLCASSFSGRTDTQYFGPGTRLTVL.

As regards this clonotype: Without the conserved terminal phenylalanine or tryptophan, this CDR3 likely stems from a read error. V and J are TRBV6-5 and TRBJ1-1; D remains unclear. The germline gives CDR1 MNHEY, CDR2 SVGAGI. V shed 4 bases and J shed 4 bases, with 16 bases lying between them. The CDR3 length is 15 residues. Here the CDR3 reads CASSFGPGKATEAFL. CDR3 DNA sequence: TGTGCCAGCAGTTTTGGCCCGGGAAAAGCCACTGAAGCTTTCCTT.

The J gene is TRBJ1-1, the V gene TRBV2; weak D call: TRBD1 (5 bases). In germline, CDR1 is SNHLY, CDR2 FYNNEI. V lost 6 bases and J lost 8, with 19 bases in between. This CDR3 comprises 14 residues. CDR3 sequence reads: CASRQTQGGMEAFF. Here the CDR3 DNA reads TGTGCCAGCAGACAAACGCAGGGAGGGATGGAAGCTTTCTTT.

The V and J genes are TRBV11-1 and TRBJ2-7, with D perhaps TRBD2 (6 bases). The CDR3 extends over 15 amino acids. V lost 2 bases to trimming and J lost 5 bases, with 16 bases between them. The germline V gene encodes CDR1 SGHAT and CDR2 FQDESV (reference sequence). The CDR3 sequence: CASSLSGGMPNEQYF. Here the CDR3 DNA reads TGTGCCAGCAGCTTAAGTGGGGGGATGCCTAACGAGCAGTACTTC.

V gene TRBV4-3 combines with J gene TRBJ2-7; 14 positions agree with TRBD2. There are 15 residues in the CDR3. After removal of 3 bases from V and 2 bases from J, the junction contained 0 bases not matched to a gene. Germline V gives CDR1 LGHNA, CDR2 YSLEER. DNA for the CDR3: TGCGCCAGCAGCCAGGGACTAGCGGGGGCCTACGAGCAGTACTTC. This translates into CASSQGLAGAYEQYF.

Note on this clonotype: The junction departs from germline at one end; a sequencing error may be responsible. The chain recombines TRBV9 with TRBJ2-1; D is ambiguous. This CDR3 has 16 residues. CDR1 is SGDLS and CDR2 is YYNGEE in the germline V gene. CDR3 nucleotides: TGTGCCAACAGCCCCCACGCGGCCTCTGACTACAATGAGCAGTTCTTC. As protein: CANSPHAASDYNEQFF. The entire variable domain, with the rest obtained from reference TRBV9 and TRBJ2-1, is as follows: DSGVTQTPKHLITATGQRVTLRCSPRSGDLSVYWYQQSLDQGLQFLIQYYNGEERAKGNILERFSAQQFPDLHSELNLSSLELGDSALYFCANSPHAASDYNEQFFGPGTRLTVL.

The chain recombines TRBV19 with TRBJ2-6; 7 bases map to TRBD1. Germline values: CDR1 LNHDA, CDR2 SQIVND (reference sequence). V lost 5 bases to trimming and J lost 0 bases; unmatched junction nucleotides: 10. The CDR3 is 18 residues long. CDR3 protein: CASSPWTGQSSGANVLTF. CDR3 coding DNA: TGTGCCAGTAGTCCCTGGACAGGCCAAAGCTCTGGGGCCAACGTCCTGACTTTC.

The chain combines TRBV29-1 with TRBJ2-7; 8 nucleotides match TRBD2. CDR1 and CDR2 (germline): SQVTM, ANQGSEA. CDR3 length: 14 amino acids. This chain's CDR3 is CSAGRAGAPYEQYF. The CDR3 DNA is TGCAGTGCCGGGAGAGCGGGGGCCCCCTACGAGCAGTACTTC.

A few counts support this clonotype. The V gene is TRBV10-3, the J gene TRBJ2-1; D not certain. Germline CDR1 and CDR2: ENHRY and SYGVKD. The CDR3 totals 11 residues. V was pared by 4 bases and J by 5 bases, with 3 bases between. This CDR3 is CAISGDNEQFF. CDR3 nucleotides: TGTGCCATCAGTGGAGACAATGAGCAGTTCTTC.

This clonotype came up a few times. V is TRBV28 and J is TRBJ1-6, with D perhaps TRBD1 (5 bases). V lost 5 bases to trimming and J lost 13 bases, with 12 bases between them. The CDR3 totals 12 residues. CDR1 is MDHEN and CDR2 is SYDVKM in the germline V gene. The CDR3: CASSAGAMPLHF. The CDR3 nucleotides read TGTGCCAGCAGTGCCGGGGCCATGCCCCTCCACTTT.

The V and J genes are TRBV27 and TRBJ1-1; D not certain. V was trimmed by 5 bases and J by 5 bases, leaving 15 bases between them. This CDR3 contains 14 residues. CDR1 and CDR2 (germline): MNHEY, SMNVEV (reference sequence). The CDR3 coding sequence is TGTGCCAGCAGTACAGTCACTGGCAGAACTGAAGCTTTCTTT. As protein: CASSTVTGRTEAFF.

To note about this clonotype: With a much larger clone just one base away, this may be a read error. This chain connects TRBV5-6 to TRBJ2-1; no clear D gene. The germline V gene has CDR1 SGHDT and CDR2 YYEEEE. The CDR3 contains 12 residues. CDR3: CASSYPPSERFF. In DNA form, the CDR3 reads TGTGCCAGCAGCTACCCCCCGTCTGAGCGGTTCTTC.

The chain is built from TRBV4-3 and TRBJ2-2; D perhaps matches TRBD2 (5 bases). This CDR3 is 16 amino acids long. Germline loops: CDR1 LGHNA, CDR2 YSLEER. With 5 bases removed from V and 7 bases from J, the gap between germline ends came to 20 bases. CDR3 sequence: CASSSGLKESFGELFF. The CDR3 nucleotides are TGCGCCAGCAGCTCGGGGTTGAAGGAGTCCTTCGGGGAGCTGTTTTTT.

This clonotype occurred many times. The chain employs TRBV24-1 and TRBJ2-7; no reliable D call. The CDR3 spans 14 residues. Germline CDR1 reads KGHDR; CDR2 reads SFDVKD. Trimming shortened V by 7 bases and J by 7 bases, and 19 bases separated the two germline ends. The CDR3 spells CATRDSSGMGEQYF. The DNA of the CDR3 is TGTGCCACCAGGGATAGCAGTGGTATGGGAGAGCAGTACTTC.

This clonotype came up many times. This chain connects TRBV20-1 to TRBJ1-1; perhaps TRBD1 as D (5 bases). Germline V gene data show CDR1 as DFQATT and CDR2 as SNEGSKA (reference sequence). There are 14 residues in the CDR3. Trimming cost V 2 bases and J 4 bases, with 14 bases left between them. The chain's CDR3 is CSARQGSNPTEAFF. The CDR3 nucleotides are TGCAGTGCTAGACAGGGTTCTAATCCCACTGAAGCTTTCTTT.

Note on this clonotype: A much bigger clone sits one base away, suggesting this may be a read error. Given the absence of the conserved phenylalanine or tryptophan at the CDR3 end, a read error is likely. The J gene is TRBJ1-1, the V gene TRBV5-1, with TRBD1 matching over 11 bases. Trimming cost V 3 bases and J 9 bases; bases outside gene matches: 4. The CDR3 length is 13 residues. Germline CDR1 SGHRS, CDR2 YFSETQ. The CDR3 region has the DNA TGCGCCAGCAGCTCAGGGACAGGGGGTCAAGCTTTCTCT. Amino acids: CASSSGTGGQAFS.

Only one count was recorded for this clonotype. This chain connects TRBV19 to TRBJ2-7, with D perhaps being TRBD1 or TRBD2 (5 bases each). V dropped 7 bases and J dropped 7 bases, with 23 bases sitting between them. The germline V gene has CDR1 LNHDA and CDR2 SQIVND (reference sequence). The CDR3 runs 15 residues. Here the CDR3 DNA reads TGTGCCAGTAAGCCTACGGGACCAAACACCGGGGAGCAGTACTTC. Amino acid sequence: CASKPTGPNTGEQYF. Variable domain in full (rest from reference TRBV19 and TRBJ2-7): DGGITQSPKYLFRKEGQNVTLSCEQNLNHDAMYWYRQDPGQGLRLIYYSQIVNDFQKGDIAEGYSVSREKKESFPLTVTSAQKNPTAFYLCASKPTGPNTGEQYFGPGTRLTVT.

This clonotype was observed a handful of times. This chain uses TRBV3-1 with TRBJ2-4; the match to TRBD2 covers 8 bases. CDR1 and CDR2 from the germline V gene are LGHDT and YNNKEL (reference sequence). The V segment lost 4 bases and the J segment 9 bases; nucleotides outside the gene matches: 11. The CDR3 is 15 residues long. CDR3 DNA sequence: TGTGCCAGCAGCCTCTCCAGCGGGAGTAGTGTCATTCAGTACTTC. Its translation is CASSLSSGSSVIQYF.

This clonotype was seen many times. One junction end disagrees with the germline gene, perhaps due to a read error. The chain uses TRBV29-1 and TRBJ1-2, with D possibly being TRBD1 (6 bases). This CDR3 is 11 amino acids long. Per germline, CDR1 SQVTM and CDR2 ANQGSEA. This CDR3 is CSVERSGHSAF. The CDR3 DNA reads as TGCAGCGTTGAGAGGTCGGGACACAGTGCCTTC.

This clonotype has only one observation. The chain employs TRBV20-1 and TRBJ2-3, with TRBD2 matching over 12 bases. The J segment lost 1 base and the V segment lost 3 bases, leaving 8 bases of the junction unmatched. Per germline, CDR1 DFQATT and CDR2 SNEGSKA (reference sequence). This CDR3 spans 17 amino acids. CDR3 bases: TGCAGTGCTAGCCTAGCGGGAGGGCCCTTGGGCACAGATACGCAGTATTTT. It specifies CSASLAGGPLGTDTQYF.

This clonotype was recorded many times. This sequence joins TRBV5-1 and TRBJ2-7; tentative D call: TRBD2 (5 bases). The CDR3 sequence is 12 residues long. Trimming pared 0 bases from V and 6 bases from J, leaving 7 bases between. Germline values: CDR1 SGHRS, CDR2 YFSETQ. CDR3 residues: CASSLVRGEQYF. DNA of the CDR3: TGCGCCAGCAGCTTGGTTCGGGGCGAGCAGTACTTC.

CDR3 region: CSVGMEETQYF. Here the CDR3 DNA reads TGCAGCGTTGGAATGGAAGAGACCCAGTACTTC. V usage is TRBV29-1 and J usage is TRBJ2-5; D gene ambiguous. CDR1 and CDR2 (germline): SQVTM, ANQGSEA. The CDR3 spans 11 residues. The germline V and J ends were trimmed by 4 bases and 3 bases, with 6 bases remaining between them.